This T cell receptor (beta chain) derives from a study of molecular identifiers for immune sequencing clone quantification. The CDR3 is 15 residues long. V was pared by 0 bases and J by 1 base, with 9 bases between. Germline V lookup: CDR1 MGHDK, CDR2 SYGVNS. TCRdb redid the calling of the PCR reads with MiXCR, one entry per CDR3 protein. The data contain 300,000 to 400,000 distinct CDR3 sequences, about 21% of them singletons. This clonotype was detected many times. The sample consisted of naive CD8+ T cells from blood, with Jurkat cell RNA spiked in. Described subset: FACS-sorted CD8+CD4-CCR7+CD45RA+ naive T cells. The rearrangement links TRBV25-1 to TRBJ1-1; D call uncertain. The clonotype was recovered from a human donor in good health. Some libraries in this study had Jurkat cell RNA spiked in. Here the CDR3 reads CASSEYGQANTEAFF. The CDR3 region has the DNA TGTGCCAGCAGTGAATATGGGCAGGCGAACACTGAAGCTTTCTTT.